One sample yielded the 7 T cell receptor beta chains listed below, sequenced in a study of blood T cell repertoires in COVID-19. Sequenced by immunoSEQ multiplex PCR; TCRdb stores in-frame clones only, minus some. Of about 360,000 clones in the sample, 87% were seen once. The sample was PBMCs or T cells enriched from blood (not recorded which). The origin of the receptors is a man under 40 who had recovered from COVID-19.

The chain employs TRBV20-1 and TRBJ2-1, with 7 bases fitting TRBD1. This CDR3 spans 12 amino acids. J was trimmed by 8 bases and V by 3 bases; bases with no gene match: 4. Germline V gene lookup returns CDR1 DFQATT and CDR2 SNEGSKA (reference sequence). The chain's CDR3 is CSASSDRDEQFF. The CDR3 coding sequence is TGCAGTGCTAGTAGCGACAGGGATGAGCAGTTCTTC.

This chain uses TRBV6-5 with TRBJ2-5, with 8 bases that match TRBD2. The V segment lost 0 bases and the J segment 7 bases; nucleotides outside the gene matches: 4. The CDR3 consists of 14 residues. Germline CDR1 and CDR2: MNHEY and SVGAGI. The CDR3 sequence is CASSYSGTRATQYF. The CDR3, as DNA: TGTGCCAGCAGTTACTCCGGGACTAGGGCGACCCAGTACTTC.

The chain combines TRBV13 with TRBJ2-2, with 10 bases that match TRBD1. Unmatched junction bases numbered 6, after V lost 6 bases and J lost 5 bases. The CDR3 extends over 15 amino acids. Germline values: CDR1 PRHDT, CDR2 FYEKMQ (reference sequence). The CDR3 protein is CASRAGTGVTGELFF. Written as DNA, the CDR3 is TGTGCCAGCAGGGCCGGGACAGGGGTTACCGGGGAGCTGTTTTTT.

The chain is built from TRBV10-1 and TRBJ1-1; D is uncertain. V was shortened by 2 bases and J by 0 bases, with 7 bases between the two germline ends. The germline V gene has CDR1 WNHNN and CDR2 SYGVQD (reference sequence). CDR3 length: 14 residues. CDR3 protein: CASSEDTVNTEAFF. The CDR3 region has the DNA TGCGCCAGCAGTGAGGATACGGTGAACACTGAAGCTTTCTTT.

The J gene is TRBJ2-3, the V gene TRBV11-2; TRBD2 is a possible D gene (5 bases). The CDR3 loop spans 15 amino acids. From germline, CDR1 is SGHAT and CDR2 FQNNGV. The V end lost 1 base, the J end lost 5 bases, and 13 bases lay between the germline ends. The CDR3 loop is CASSLVEGQGDTQYF. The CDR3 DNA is TGTGCCAGCAGCTTAGTCGAGGGTCAAGGAGATACGCAGTATTTT.

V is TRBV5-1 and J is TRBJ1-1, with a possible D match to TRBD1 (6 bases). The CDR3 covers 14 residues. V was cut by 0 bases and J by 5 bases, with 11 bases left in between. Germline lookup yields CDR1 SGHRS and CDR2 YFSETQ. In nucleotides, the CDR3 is TGCGCCAGCAGCTTGGACAGGGTGTGGACTGAAGCTTTCTTT. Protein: CASSLDRVWTEAFF.

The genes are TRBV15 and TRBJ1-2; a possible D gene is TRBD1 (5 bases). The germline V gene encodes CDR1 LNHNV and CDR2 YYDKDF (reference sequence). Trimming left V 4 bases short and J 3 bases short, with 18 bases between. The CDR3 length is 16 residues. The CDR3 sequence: CATSTPSQGPDYGYTF. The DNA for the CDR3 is TGTGCCACCAGCACCCCCTCGCAGGGTCCAGACTATGGCTACACCTTC.